This TCR beta chain is drawn from a study of Ad26.COV2.S vaccination and SARS-CoV-2 variants. Study details: Ad26.COV2.S arm of COV1001 included the donor. Notes on the study in general: Reported findings describe substantial breadth in spike-specific CD8+ and CD4+ T cell responses following vaccination.

Treatment meaning: some 19 received Ad26.COV2.S at low or high dose, single or two shots; about 5 received placebo; per-sample allocation not given. Following the first vaccine or placebo injection, samples were taken on day 63. The V gene end was trimmed by 5 bases and the J gene end by 4 bases; junction bases not matched to a gene: 5. Germline values: CDR1 SEHNR, CDR2 FQNEAQ (reference sequence). This CDR3 is 14 amino acids long. Profiling relied on immunoSEQ multiplex PCR, and the TCRdb table lists in-frame clones only, not all of them. The table records 350,000 to 550,000 clones, about 91% of them present only once. Note on this clone: Its specificity is not known.

This TCR came from a person aged 18-60 years who received the Ad26.COV2.S COVID-19 vaccine or a placebo. The V and J genes are TRBV7-9 and TRBJ1-1, with TRBD1 matching over 9 bases. This specimen consisted of peripheral blood, obtained in a trial of Ad26.COV2.S vaccine versus placebo. The CDR3 DNA is TGTGCCAGCAGCCCCGGGACAGGGACCACTGAAGCTTTCTTT. Translated, it gives CASSPGTGTTEAFF.